This entry features one T cell receptor beta chain sequence. Its matching antigen is unknown. Vbeta (60) and Jbeta (13) primers were used in the PCR. Using immunoSEQ multiplex PCR, the repertoire was profiled, and TCRdb retains in-frame clones only, with some absent. The sample contains approximately 79,000 clones, almost 80% of which appear only once. This record comes from a study of cytomegalovirus exposure and HLA in healthy donors. Study-wide findings and caveats: The likely explanation for a cluster of highly shared sequence variants was sequencing artifact.

In germline, CDR1 is SGHVS, CDR2 FNYEAQ. Trimming removed 5 bases from V and 4 bases from J, with 20 bases in between. The CDR3 length is 17 residues. Source material: PBMCs. The V gene is TRBV7-6, the J gene TRBJ2-2, with D tentatively TRBD2 (6 bases). The clonotype comes from a woman in her forties in good health and CMV-seropositive. The CDR3 bases are TGTGCCAGCAGCCGTGGAGTCGGGACTGGACCCACCGGGGAGCTGTTTTTT. Translating gives CASSRGVGTGPTGELFF.